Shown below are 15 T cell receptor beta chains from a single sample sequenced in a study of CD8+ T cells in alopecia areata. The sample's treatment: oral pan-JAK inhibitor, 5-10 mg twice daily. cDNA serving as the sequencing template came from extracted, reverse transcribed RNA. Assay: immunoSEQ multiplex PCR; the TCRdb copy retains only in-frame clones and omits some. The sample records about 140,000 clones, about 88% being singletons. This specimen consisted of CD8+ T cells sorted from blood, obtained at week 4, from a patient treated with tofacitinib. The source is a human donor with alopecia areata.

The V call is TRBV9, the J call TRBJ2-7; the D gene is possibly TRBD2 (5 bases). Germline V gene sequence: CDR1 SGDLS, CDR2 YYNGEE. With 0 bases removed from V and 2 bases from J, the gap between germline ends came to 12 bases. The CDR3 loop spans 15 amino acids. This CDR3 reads CASSVGLAPTYEQYF. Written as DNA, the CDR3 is TGTGCCAGCAGCGTAGGCCTAGCCCCAACCTACGAGCAGTACTTC.

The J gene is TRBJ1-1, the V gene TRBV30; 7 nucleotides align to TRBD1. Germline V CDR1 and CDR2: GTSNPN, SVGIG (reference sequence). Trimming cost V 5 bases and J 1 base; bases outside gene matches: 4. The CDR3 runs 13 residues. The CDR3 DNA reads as TGTGCCTGGGGGGACAGCCCGAACACTGAAGCTTTCTTT. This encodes CAWGDSPNTEAFF. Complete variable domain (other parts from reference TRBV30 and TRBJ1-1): SQTIHQWPATLVQPVGSPLSLECTVEGTSNPNLYWYRQAAGRGLQLLFYSVGIGQISSEVPQNLSASRPQDRQFILSSKKLLLSDSGFYLCAWGDSPNTEAFFGQGTRLTVV.

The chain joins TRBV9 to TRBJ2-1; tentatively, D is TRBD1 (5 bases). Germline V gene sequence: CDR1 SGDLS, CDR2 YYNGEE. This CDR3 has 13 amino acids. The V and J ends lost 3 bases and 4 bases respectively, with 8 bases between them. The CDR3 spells CASSETVYNEQFF. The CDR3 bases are TGTGCCAGCAGCGAGACAGTGTACAATGAGCAGTTCTTC.

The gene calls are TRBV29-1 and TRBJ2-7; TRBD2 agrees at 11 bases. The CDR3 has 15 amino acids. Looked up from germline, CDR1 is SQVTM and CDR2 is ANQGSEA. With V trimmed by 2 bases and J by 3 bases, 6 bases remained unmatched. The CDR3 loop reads CSVETASGRNYEQYF. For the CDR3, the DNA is TGCAGCGTTGAAACGGCTAGCGGGAGGAACTACGAGCAGTACTTC.

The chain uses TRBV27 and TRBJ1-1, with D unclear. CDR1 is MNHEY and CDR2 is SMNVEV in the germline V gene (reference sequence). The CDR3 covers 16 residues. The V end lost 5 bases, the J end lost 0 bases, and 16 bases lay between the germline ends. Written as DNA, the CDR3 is TGTGCCAGCAGTCCATCAGCAGGAGATATGAACACTGAAGCTTTCTTT. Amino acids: CASSPSAGDMNTEAFF.

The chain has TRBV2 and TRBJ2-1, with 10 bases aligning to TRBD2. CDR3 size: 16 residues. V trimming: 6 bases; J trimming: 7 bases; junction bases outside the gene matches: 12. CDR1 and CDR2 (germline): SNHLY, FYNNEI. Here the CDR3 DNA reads TGTGCCAGCAGAATGGAAGCGGGAGGGTCAGGGAATGAGCAGTTCTTC. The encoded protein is CASRMEAGGSGNEQFF. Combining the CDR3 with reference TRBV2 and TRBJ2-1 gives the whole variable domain EPEVTQTPSHQVTQMGQEVILRCVPISNHLYFYWYRQILGQKVEFLVSFYNNEISEKSEIFDDQFSVERPDGSNFTLKIRSTKLEDSAMYFCASRMEAGGSGNEQFFGPGTRLTVL.

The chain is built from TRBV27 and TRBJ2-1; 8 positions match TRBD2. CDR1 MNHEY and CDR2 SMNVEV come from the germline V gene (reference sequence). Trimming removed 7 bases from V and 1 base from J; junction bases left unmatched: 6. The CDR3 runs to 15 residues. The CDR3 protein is CASKVREGSYNEQFF. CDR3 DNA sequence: TGTGCCAGCAAAGTCCGGGAGGGATCCTACAATGAGCAGTTCTTC.

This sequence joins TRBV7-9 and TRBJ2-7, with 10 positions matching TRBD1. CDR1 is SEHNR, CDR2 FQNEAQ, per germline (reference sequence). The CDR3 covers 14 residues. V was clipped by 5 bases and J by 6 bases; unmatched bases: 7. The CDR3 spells CASSHRDRGSEQYF. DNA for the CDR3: TGTGCCAGCAGCCACCGGGACAGGGGATCCGAGCAGTACTTC.

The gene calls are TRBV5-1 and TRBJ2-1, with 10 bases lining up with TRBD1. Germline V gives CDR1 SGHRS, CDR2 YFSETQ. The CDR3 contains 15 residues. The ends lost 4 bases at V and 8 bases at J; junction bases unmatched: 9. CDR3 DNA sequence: TGCGCCAGCAGCAAGGGGACAGGGGCAAGGGATGAGCAGTTCTTC. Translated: CASSKGTGARDEQFF. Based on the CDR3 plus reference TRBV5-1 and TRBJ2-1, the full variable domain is KAGVTQTPRYLIKTRGQQVTLSCSPISGHRSVSWYQQTPGQGLQFLFEYFSETQRNKGNFPGRFSGRQFSNSRSEMNVSTLELGDSALYLCASSKGTGARDEQFFGPGTRLTVL.

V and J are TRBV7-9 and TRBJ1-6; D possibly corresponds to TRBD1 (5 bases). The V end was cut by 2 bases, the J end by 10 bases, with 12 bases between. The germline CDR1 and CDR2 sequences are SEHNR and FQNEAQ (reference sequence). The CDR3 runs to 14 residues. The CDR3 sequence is CASSLTGRASPLHF. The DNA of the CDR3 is TGTGCCAGCAGCTTAACAGGCAGGGCATCACCCCTCCACTTT.

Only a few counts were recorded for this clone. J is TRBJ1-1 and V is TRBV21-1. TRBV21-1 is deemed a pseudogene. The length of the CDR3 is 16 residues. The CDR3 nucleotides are TGTGCCAGCAGTCCCGGTGGCAGAGAGCAGAACACTGAAGCTTTCTTT. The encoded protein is CASSPGGREQNTEAFF.

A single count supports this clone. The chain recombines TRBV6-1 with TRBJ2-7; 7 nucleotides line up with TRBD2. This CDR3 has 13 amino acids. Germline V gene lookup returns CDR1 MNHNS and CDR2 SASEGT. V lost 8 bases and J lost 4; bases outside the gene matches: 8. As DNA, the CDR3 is TGTGCCAGCGCGGGCGGGAGAAAATACGAGCAGTACTTC. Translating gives CASAGGRKYEQYF.

The CDR3 DNA follows: TGTGCCAGTACCCCACAGTCCATGGGGTTATATGGGCAGTATTTT. This encodes CASTPQSMGLYGQYF. The chain joins TRBV19 to TRBJ2-3; D ambiguous. Between the trimmed V and J ends, which lost 7 bases and 11 bases, there was a span of 25 bases. Per the germline V gene, CDR1 is LNHDA and CDR2 is SQIVND (reference sequence). The CDR3 sequence is 15 residues long.

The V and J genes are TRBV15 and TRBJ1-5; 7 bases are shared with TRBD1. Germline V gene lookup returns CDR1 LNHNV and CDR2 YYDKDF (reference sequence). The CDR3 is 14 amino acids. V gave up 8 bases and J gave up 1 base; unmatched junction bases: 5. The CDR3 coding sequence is TGTGCCACCCGGAACAGGGGAAGCAATCAGCCCCAGCATTTT. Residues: CATRNRGSNQPQHF.

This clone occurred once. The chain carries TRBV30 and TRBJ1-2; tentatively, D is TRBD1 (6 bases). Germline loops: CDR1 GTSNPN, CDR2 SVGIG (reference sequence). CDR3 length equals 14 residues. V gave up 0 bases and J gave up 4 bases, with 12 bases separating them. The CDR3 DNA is TGTGCCTGGAGTGTACAGGGCGAAGGCTATGGCTACACCTTC. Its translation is CAWSVQGEGYGYTF.